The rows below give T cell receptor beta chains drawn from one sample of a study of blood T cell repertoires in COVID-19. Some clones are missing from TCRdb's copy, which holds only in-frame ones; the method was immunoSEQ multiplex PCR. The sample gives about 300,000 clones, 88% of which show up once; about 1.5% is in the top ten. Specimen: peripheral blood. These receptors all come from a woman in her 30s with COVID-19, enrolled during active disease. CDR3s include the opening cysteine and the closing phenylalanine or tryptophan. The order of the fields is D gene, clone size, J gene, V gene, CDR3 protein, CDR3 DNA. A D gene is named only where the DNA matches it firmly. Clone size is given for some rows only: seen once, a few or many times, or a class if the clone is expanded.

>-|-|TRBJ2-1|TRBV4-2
CASSPSMSDYNEQFF
TGTGCCAGCAGTCCAAGTATGAGCGACTACAATGAGCAGTTCTTC
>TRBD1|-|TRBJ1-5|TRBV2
CASSGQGLGNQPQHF
TGTGCCAGCAGTGGACAGGGGTTGGGCAATCAGCCCCAGCATTTT
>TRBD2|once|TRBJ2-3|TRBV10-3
CAISEGLATDTQYF
TGTGCCATCAGTGAGGGACTAGCGACAGATACGCAGTATTTT
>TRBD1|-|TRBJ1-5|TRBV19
CASSPTGGSQPQHF
TGTGCCAGTAGCCCGACAGGGGGCAGTCAGCCCCAGCATTTT
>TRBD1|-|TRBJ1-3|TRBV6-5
CASSPQGSGNTIYF
TGTGCCAGCAGCCCACAGGGGAGTGGAAACACCATATATTTT
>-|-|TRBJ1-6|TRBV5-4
CASSLRGGGNSPLHF
TGTGCCAGCAGCTTACGAGGGGGAGGGAATTCACCCCTCCACTTT
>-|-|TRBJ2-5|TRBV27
CASSRSNTDIYF
TGTGCCAGCAGCCGATCTAACACAGATATATACTTC
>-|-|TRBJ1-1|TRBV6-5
CASSYSSTLNTEAFF
TGTGCCAGCAGTTACTCGAGCACGTTGAACACTGAAGCTTTCTTT
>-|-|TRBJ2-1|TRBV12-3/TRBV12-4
CASSLDSGVGQFF
TGTGCCAGCAGTTTAGATTCGGGGGTCGGGCAGTTCTTC
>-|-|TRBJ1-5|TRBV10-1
CANTNNQPQHF
TGCGCCAACACAAACAATCAGCCCCAGCATTTT
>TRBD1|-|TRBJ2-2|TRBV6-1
CASSTPGQGSGELFF
TGTGCCAGCAGTACCCCGGGACAGGGTTCCGGGGAGCTGTTTTTT
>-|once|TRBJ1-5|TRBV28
CASSPLAGGNQPQHF
TGTGCCAGCAGTCCCCTCGCAGGGGGCAATCAGCCCCAGCATTTT